Listed here is a single T cell receptor (beta chain). This clonotype was recorded many times. The antigen this receptor binds is unknown. No base quality values were provided; no much bigger clone lies one nucleotide off. The entry originates in a study of Graves' ophthalmopathy and Graves' hyperthyroidism (dated by TCRdb to the late 2010s). For the wider study: Peripheral blood was collected at initial diagnosis, before any treatment. The study used signatures of the TCR beta repertoire to tell Graves' ophthalmopathy apart from Graves' hyperthyroidism and to predict which patients would progress to ophthalmopathy. In total, 135 blood samples were TCR-sequenced: around 42 ophthalmopathy, roughly 80 hyperthyroidism and some 17 hyperthyroidism-to-ophthalmopathy patients. To explore V-J signatures that distinguish ophthalmopathy from hyperthyroidism, a discovery set of 100 patients was enrolled, made up of approximately 45 with ophthalmopathy and around 57 with stable hyperthyroidism. An independent validation cohort comprised around 19 hyperthyroidism patients and about 16 patients who later progressed from hyperthyroidism to ophthalmopathy. T-cell repertoires of thyroid tissue and blood were compared in more than 5 hyperthyroidism patients. Once sampling was done, hyperthyroidism patients were given methimazole at a starting dose of 30 mg daily, while ophthalmopathy patients were given high-dose intravenous methylprednisolone. Overall study outcomes, separate from this receptor: Sample size was not statistically predetermined, and group allocation was not concealed from the investigators. In cross-validation, the 13-signature model distinguished ophthalmopathy from stable hyperthyroidism with approximately 88% sensitivity and 81.08% specificity, and in the test set the corresponding values were about 80% and 75%. In validation, the model predicted ophthalmopathy progression with 70.59% sensitivity and less than 80% specificity; roughly 12 predicted patients were CT-confirmed with GO in a median of approximately six months. Most of the expanded thyroid clonotypes with a frequency above 0.001 were also detected in blood, and it was suggested that the thyroid immune response may be reflected by blood repertoires.

Stable hyperthyroidism was defined as no progression to ophthalmopathy within 18 months of follow-up. Hyperthyroidism patients were newly diagnosed, were aged 18 to 65 years, and had a disease duration under 2 months. Anyone with other autoimmune diseases, uncontrolled infections, pregnancy or lactation was excluded from the study. Diagnosis relied on clinical symptoms, serum thyroxine, TRAb, thyroid ultrasound and orbital computed tomography. Ficoll-Paque density gradient centrifugation was used to isolate PBMCs from 9.5 to 10 ml of fresh peripheral blood. Trizol reagent was used to extract the total RNA, and its quality was then checked on an Agilent 2100 Bioanalyzer. For repertoire sequencing, the TCR beta CDR3 regions were amplified from RNA transcripts. The first round of RT-PCR was done with HTBI primers and the Qiagen OneStep RT-PCR kit, and was followed by a second round of multiplex PCR, then size selection and purification. The libraries underwent paired-end sequencing with 100 bp reads on an Illumina HiSeq2000. Per the original workflow: SOAPnuke was used to process the reads, throwing out any read that had adapters, had uncalled bases, had a mean Phred below 15, or lacked an exact constant-primer or identifier match. COPE v1.2.5 was used to merge the high-quality paired reads. Each unique nucleotide sequence was defined as a clonotype, and clonotypes were aligned to IMGT TRB V, D and J references with MiTCR v1.1. The analysis was limited to V-J combinations with a frequency above 0.0001, which together covered roughly 99% of repertoires. A TCR clonal expansion and chaos score per V-J combination was defined as the ratio of F50 clonal expansion to chaos observed in the TCRdist matrix. Welch's t-statistics and random forest were used to reduce the features to 13 V-J combinations, which were then used as input to a naive Bayes classifier. Thyroid-blood repertoire similarity was quantified with the Morisita-Horn index. TCRdb trimmed public reads at Q25 via fastp, called clones via MiXCR and kept in-frame beta chains. All rows with the same CDR3 protein become a single entry with the most common DNA and genes. The V and J calls were determined by TCRdb, not by the authors. The sample records some 360,000 distinct CDR3 sequences, roughly a sixth of which are singletons. 2.4% of the sample lies in the top ten.

The germline V gene (reference sequence) yields DFQATT for CDR1 and SNEGSKA for CDR2. Relative to germline, V is 1 base shorter and J is 4 bases shorter, with 8 bases between their ends. Measured from the cysteine to the phenylalanine, the CDR3 is 14 residues long. Kept here is only the CDR3 DNA, which spans 42 bases and is read in frame from base 1. The specimen sequenced was peripheral blood. The chain uses TRBV20-1 and TRBJ1-6; the D gene is perhaps TRBD1, from 5 matching bases. This sequence was found in an adult woman with stable Graves' hyperthyroidism. This receptor carries the CDR3 CSARGRAYNSPLHF. In nucleotide form, the sequence is TGCAGTGCTAGAGGCAGGGCATATAATTCACCCCTCCACTTT.